This TCR beta chain is drawn from a study of blood T cells in healthy people across ages. CDR1 is SGHTA, CDR2 FQGNSA, per germline. The V and J ends lost 1 base and 4 bases respectively, with 8 bases between them. This CDR3 region has 15 residues. The second PCR ran about 6 to 12 cycles with a sample-barcoded 5' primer and J-beta primers. Each cDNA molecule, via a template-switch adaptor with 12 random nucleotides, was tagged. CDR3-containing paired-end reads numbered at least 3 million in each sample. Via MiXCR, TCRdb re-called the 5' RACE reads, giving one row per CDR3 protein. The sample has about 640,000 distinct CDR3 sequences, approximately 59% seen once. Study-wide findings and caveats: Roughly linear declines in TCR beta diversity per million T cells occurred with age. Relative to aged donors, long-lived donors carried more naive CD4+ cells and displayed higher diversity.

This clonotype was found a few times. What it binds is unknown. This TCR derives from a man in his 60s in good health. Input material: blood. This chain links TRBV7-2 with TRBJ2-6; TRBD2 might be the D (6 bases). The CDR3 DNA follows: TGTGCCAGCAGCTTAGAAACTAGCGGGGCCAACGTCCTGACTTTC. Its protein is CASSLETSGANVLTF.